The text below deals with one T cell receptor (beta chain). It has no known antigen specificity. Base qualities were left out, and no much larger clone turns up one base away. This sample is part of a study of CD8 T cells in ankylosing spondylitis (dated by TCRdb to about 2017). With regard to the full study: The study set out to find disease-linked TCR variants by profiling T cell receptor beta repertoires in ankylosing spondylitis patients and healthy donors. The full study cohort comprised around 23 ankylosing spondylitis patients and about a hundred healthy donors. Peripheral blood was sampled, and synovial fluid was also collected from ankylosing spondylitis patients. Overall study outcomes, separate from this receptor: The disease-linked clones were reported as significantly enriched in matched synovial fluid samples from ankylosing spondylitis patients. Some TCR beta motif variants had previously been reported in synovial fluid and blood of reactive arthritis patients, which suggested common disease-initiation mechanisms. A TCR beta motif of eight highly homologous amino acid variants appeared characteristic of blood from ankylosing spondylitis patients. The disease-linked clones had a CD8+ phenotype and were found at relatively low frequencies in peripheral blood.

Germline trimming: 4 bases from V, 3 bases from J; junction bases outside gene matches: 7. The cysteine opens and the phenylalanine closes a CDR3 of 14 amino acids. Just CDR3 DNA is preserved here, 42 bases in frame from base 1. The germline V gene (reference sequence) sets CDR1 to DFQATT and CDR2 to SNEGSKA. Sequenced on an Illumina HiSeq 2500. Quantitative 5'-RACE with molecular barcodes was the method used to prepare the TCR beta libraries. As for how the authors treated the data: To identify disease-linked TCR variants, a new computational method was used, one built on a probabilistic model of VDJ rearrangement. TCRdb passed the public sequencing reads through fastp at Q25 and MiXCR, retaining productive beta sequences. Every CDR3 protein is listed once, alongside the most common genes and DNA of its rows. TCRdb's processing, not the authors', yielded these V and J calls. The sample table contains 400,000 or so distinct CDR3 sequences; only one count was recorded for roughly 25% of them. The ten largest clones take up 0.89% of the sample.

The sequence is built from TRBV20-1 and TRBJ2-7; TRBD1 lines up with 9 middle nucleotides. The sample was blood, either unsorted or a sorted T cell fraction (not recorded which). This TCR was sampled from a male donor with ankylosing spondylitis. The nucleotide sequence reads TGCAGTGCTAATCGACAGGGGGTGGACTACGAGCAGTACTTC. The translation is CSANRQGVDYEQYF.